This T cell receptor beta chain emerged from a study of T cells after yellow fever vaccination. Whole-study context: Some fractions had low cell numbers, and these were prepared with SMART-Seq v4 Ultra Low Input. Study-level findings and limits: One caveat is that FACS-sorted repertoires could contain abundant clonotypes contaminating from the bulk population.

Notes on this clonotype: Its antigen is unknown.

TCRdb redid the calling of the 5' RACE reads with MiXCR, one entry per CDR3 protein. Of 130,000 or so distinct CDR3 sequences listed, roughly 15% are singletons. V was cut by 1 base and J by 3 bases, with 12 bases left in between. CDR3 length equals 15 residues. The germline V gene has CDR1 SGDLS and CDR2 YYNGEE. The TCR sequence derives from a man aged 18-30 years who received the YFV17D yellow fever vaccine. The rearrangement joins TRBV9 to TRBJ2-3; D is unresolved. Here the sequenced sample was CD8+ T cells sorted from PBMCs, taken 5 days after the yellow fever booster vaccination. The CDR3 DNA sequence: TGTGCCAGCAGCGTACGGGTCAAACTAACAGATACGCAGTATTTT. Translating gives CASSVRVKLTDTQYF.